These T cell receptor beta chains were read from a single sample in a study of CD4 T cells in relation to SARS-CoV-2 and coronaviruses. Libraries were prepared by immunoSEQ multiplex PCR; TCRdb keeps only in-frame clonotypes and omits some of them. The sample lists about 24,000 clones; about 75% were seen once. No cognate antigen is known for these TCRs. The sequenced sample was CD4+ T cells from PBMCs, cultured in vitro. The receptors come from a human donor in good health. Both conserved end residues are part of each CDR3. Each record gives: clone size, D gene, J gene, V gene, CDR3 DNA, CDR3 protein. The D gene is left open where the match is weak. Only some rows state a clone size, as once, few, many or a class for expanded clones.

clone_size: few
d_call: TRBD1
j_call: TRBJ1-2
v_call: TRBV19
cdr3_nt: TGTGCCAGTAGTTCCCGGGACAGTAATCTCTATGGCTACACCTTC
cdr3_aa: CASSSRDSNLYGYTF

clone_size: -
d_call: -
j_call: TRBJ2-2
v_call: TRBV19
cdr3_nt: TGTGCCAGTAGTCCGGAGGGCGGGGAGCTGTTTTTT
cdr3_aa: CASSPEGGELFF

clone_size: -
d_call: -
j_call: TRBJ1-4
v_call: TRBV7-8
cdr3_nt: TGTGCCAGCAGCCAGGTTGGGGGGAGAAAACTGTTTTTT
cdr3_aa: CASSQVGGRKLFF

clone_size: -
d_call: -
j_call: TRBJ1-5
v_call: TRBV6-6
cdr3_nt: TGTGCCAGCAGTTACTTGACAGCATATAGCAATCAGCCCCAGCATTTT
cdr3_aa: CASSYLTAYSNQPQHF

clone_size: -
d_call: TRBD1
j_call: TRBJ1-5
v_call: TRBV6-5
cdr3_nt: TGTGCCAGCAGGGCCGGGACAGGGAATCAGCCCCAGCATTTT
cdr3_aa: CASRAGTGNQPQHF

clone_size: -
d_call: TRBD1
j_call: TRBJ1-2
v_call: TRBV7-2
cdr3_nt: TGTGCCAGCAGTCGCCGGGACAGGGTCGGTGGCTACACCTTC
cdr3_aa: CASSRRDRVGGYTF

clone_size: -
d_call: TRBD1
j_call: TRBJ1-1
v_call: TRBV5-1
cdr3_nt: TGCGCCAGCAGCTTGGAACAGGGGACTGAAGCTTTCTTT
cdr3_aa: CASSLEQGTEAFF

clone_size: -
d_call: -
j_call: TRBJ1-1
v_call: TRBV19
cdr3_nt: TGTGCCAGTAGTACTGGTGTGGGAGGGCCGAACACTGAAGCTTTCTTT
cdr3_aa: CASSTGVGGPNTEAFF

clone_size: -
d_call: TRBD2
j_call: TRBJ2-7
v_call: TRBV6-6
cdr3_nt: TGTGCCAGCAGTATTAGCGGGGCGGCGTACGAGCAGTACTTC
cdr3_aa: CASSISGAAYEQYF

clone_size: -
d_call: -
j_call: TRBJ2-5
v_call: TRBV5-6
cdr3_nt: TGTGCCAGCAGCTTGGCCAAGAAACGAGGCGAGACCCAGTACTTC
cdr3_aa: CASSLAKKRGETQYF

clone_size: -
d_call: -
j_call: TRBJ2-1
v_call: TRBV5-1
cdr3_nt: TGCGCCAGCAGCTTGGCATGGCGGGCCCGCTACAATGAGCAGTTCTTC
cdr3_aa: CASSLAWRARYNEQFF

clone_size: -
d_call: -
j_call: TRBJ1-1
v_call: TRBV9
cdr3_nt: TGTGCCAGCAGCTCAACAGGGAACACTGAAGCTTTCTTT
cdr3_aa: CASSSTGNTEAFF

clone_size: -
d_call: -
j_call: TRBJ2-6
v_call: TRBV2
cdr3_nt: TGTGCCAGCAGTGAGTTTGAGGCCAACGTCCTGACTTTC
cdr3_aa: CASSEFEANVLTF

clone_size: few
d_call: TRBD1
j_call: TRBJ2-2
v_call: TRBV19
cdr3_nt: TGTGCCAGTAGTTTATCCCAGGGGGCAGGGACCGGGGAGCTGTTTTTT
cdr3_aa: CASSLSQGAGTGELFF

clone_size: once
d_call: TRBD2
j_call: TRBJ2-7
v_call: TRBV2
cdr3_nt: TGTGCCAGCAGTGAAGGGACTAGTTCCATCTACGAGCAGTACTTC
cdr3_aa: CASSEGTSSIYEQYF

clone_size: -
d_call: -
j_call: TRBJ2-3
v_call: TRBV11-2
cdr3_nt: TGTGCCAGCAGCTTAGGGAGGACAGATACGCAGTATTTT
cdr3_aa: CASSLGRTDTQYF

clone_size: -
d_call: TRBD1
j_call: TRBJ1-1
v_call: TRBV15
cdr3_nt: TGTGCCACCAGCAGTCGACAGGGGGGAAAAGCTTTCTTT
cdr3_aa: CATSSRQGGKAFF

clone_size: -
d_call: -
j_call: TRBJ1-1
v_call: TRBV30
cdr3_nt: TGTGCCTGGAGGAGGGGCATGAACACTGAAGCTTTCTTT
cdr3_aa: CAWRRGMNTEAFF

clone_size: once
d_call: -
j_call: TRBJ1-4
v_call: TRBV28
cdr3_nt: TGTGCCAGCAACCAGGTGGCAGAAGTTAATGAAAAACTGTTTTTT
cdr3_aa: CASNQVAEVNEKLFF

clone_size: few
d_call: -
j_call: TRBJ1-1
v_call: TRBV20-1
cdr3_nt: TGCAGTGCTAGTAAAAGAATCGCTGGGTCTGAAGCTTTCTTT
cdr3_aa: CSASKRIAGSEAFF

clone_size: -
d_call: -
j_call: TRBJ1-1
v_call: TRBV27
cdr3_nt: TGTGCCAGCAGTTCCAATAATGAGGTGGAAGCTTTCTTT
cdr3_aa: CASSSNNEVEAFF

clone_size: once
d_call: -
j_call: TRBJ1-1
v_call: TRBV5-4
cdr3_nt: TGTGCCAGCAGCTTGGGCGGGGGGGGGAACACTGAAGCTTTCTTT
cdr3_aa: CASSLGGGGNTEAFF

clone_size: -
d_call: TRBD2
j_call: TRBJ2-1
v_call: TRBV3-1/TRBV3-2
cdr3_nt: TGTGCCAGCAGCTCCCGAACTAGCGGGAGCGGCAATGAGCAGTTCTTC
cdr3_aa: CASSSRTSGSGNEQFF

clone_size: -
d_call: -
j_call: TRBJ2-7
v_call: TRBV9
cdr3_nt: TGTGCCAGCAGCGTAGCGGTGGGAGGCGAGCAGTACTTC
cdr3_aa: CASSVAVGGEQYF

clone_size: -
d_call: -
j_call: TRBJ1-5
v_call: TRBV5-5
cdr3_nt: TGTGCCAGCAGCCCGGGACGGCCCAGTACAGGGCACAATCAGCCCCAGCATTTT
cdr3_aa: CASSPGRPSTGHNQPQHF

clone_size: -
d_call: TRBD1
j_call: TRBJ2-2
v_call: TRBV11-3
cdr3_nt: TGTGCCAGCAGCTTAAACTACCCGGGACAGGATATAAGAACCGGGGAGCTGTTTTTT
cdr3_aa: CASSLNYPGQDIRTGELFF

clone_size: -
d_call: TRBD1
j_call: TRBJ1-1
v_call: TRBV9
cdr3_nt: TGTGCCAGCAGCGCGCAGACAGGGAGAACAACTGAAGCTTTCTTT
cdr3_aa: CASSAQTGRTTEAFF

clone_size: -
d_call: -
j_call: TRBJ2-7
v_call: TRBV5-1
cdr3_nt: TGCGCCAGCAGCTTCGCGGGAAGGGGTACCTACGAGCAGTACTTC
cdr3_aa: CASSFAGRGTYEQYF

clone_size: -
d_call: -
j_call: TRBJ1-2
v_call: TRBV20-1
cdr3_nt: TGCAGTGCTTGGGTTGGAGGCTACACCTTC
cdr3_aa: CSAWVGGYTF

clone_size: once
d_call: -
j_call: TRBJ2-5
v_call: TRBV21-1
cdr3_nt: TGTGCCAGCTTGACAGGGGGCACAGAGACCCAGTACTTC
cdr3_aa: CASLTGGTETQYF

clone_size: once
d_call: -
j_call: TRBJ2-4
v_call: TRBV3-1/TRBV3-2
cdr3_nt: TGTGCCAGCAGCCAAGCGAGAAACGATGCCAAAAACATTCAGTACTTC
cdr3_aa: CASSQARNDAKNIQYF

clone_size: -
d_call: TRBD1
j_call: TRBJ1-2
v_call: TRBV7-3
cdr3_nt: TGTGCCAGCAGCCTATCCCCGGACAGGTCCTATGGCTACACCTTC
cdr3_aa: CASSLSPDRSYGYTF

clone_size: -
d_call: -
j_call: TRBJ2-7
v_call: TRBV24-1
cdr3_nt: TGTGCCACCAGTCGGGGCGGATCCTACGAGCAGTACTTC
cdr3_aa: CATSRGGSYEQYF

clone_size: -
d_call: TRBD1
j_call: TRBJ1-2
v_call: TRBV19
cdr3_nt: TGTGCCAGTAGTACCTTGGGACAGTCTGGGGGCTACACCTTC
cdr3_aa: CASSTLGQSGGYTF

clone_size: -
d_call: TRBD1
j_call: TRBJ1-2
v_call: TRBV19
cdr3_nt: TGTGCCAGTAGCTCGGGACAGCCACATGGCTACACCTTC
cdr3_aa: CASSSGQPHGYTF

clone_size: -
d_call: TRBD2
j_call: TRBJ2-1
v_call: TRBV18
cdr3_nt: TGTGCCAGCTCACCAAAGATAGCGGGAGGGAACAATGAGCAGTTCTTC
cdr3_aa: CASSPKIAGGNNEQFF

clone_size: -
d_call: TRBD1
j_call: TRBJ1-2
v_call: TRBV28
cdr3_nt: TGTGCCAGCAGTTACAACTCAGGGGGCGTTGGTGGCTACACCTTC
cdr3_aa: CASSYNSGGVGGYTF

clone_size: -
d_call: TRBD1
j_call: TRBJ1-2
v_call: TRBV10-3
cdr3_nt: TGTGCCATCAGTGGGGGACAGAACTATGGCTACACCTTC
cdr3_aa: CAISGGQNYGYTF

clone_size: -
d_call: TRBD1
j_call: TRBJ2-1
v_call: TRBV12-3/TRBV12-4
cdr3_nt: TGTGCCAGCAGTTTCCGGACAGGGAATGAGCAGTTCTTC
cdr3_aa: CASSFRTGNEQFF

clone_size: once
d_call: TRBD2
j_call: TRBJ2-5
v_call: TRBV10-2
cdr3_nt: TGCGCCAGCAGTGGTGGTAGGACTAGCCTGGGGGAGACCCAGTACTTC
cdr3_aa: CASSGGRTSLGETQYF

clone_size: -
d_call: TRBD2
j_call: TRBJ2-7
v_call: TRBV5-1
cdr3_nt: TGCGCCAGCAGCTCCCTCGCCGGGGGGGCCCCCTACGAGCAGTACTTC
cdr3_aa: CASSSLAGGAPYEQYF

clone_size: -
d_call: -
j_call: TRBJ2-5
v_call: TRBV5-1
cdr3_nt: TGCGCCAGCAGCCTTCGCACGATCGGGATTGAGACCCAGTACTTC
cdr3_aa: CASSLRTIGIETQYF

clone_size: large
d_call: TRBD1
j_call: TRBJ1-1
v_call: TRBV7-3
cdr3_nt: TGTGCCAGCAGCTCGTACGACAGGGGCGCTGAAGCTTTCTTT
cdr3_aa: CASSSYDRGAEAFF

clone_size: -
d_call: TRBD1
j_call: TRBJ2-1
v_call: TRBV11-2
cdr3_nt: TGTGCCAGCAGCCAAAGGACAGGGGAGACTGAGCAGTTCTTC
cdr3_aa: CASSQRTGETEQFF

clone_size: -
d_call: -
j_call: TRBJ2-7
v_call: TRBV7-9
cdr3_nt: TGTGCCAGCAGCTTAGAACAGGTCAGCTCCTACGAGCAGTACTTC
cdr3_aa: CASSLEQVSSYEQYF

clone_size: -
d_call: -
j_call: TRBJ2-5
v_call: TRBV12-3/TRBV12-4
cdr3_nt: TGTGCCAGCAGTTTCGGCGGGGGCGCGGCCCAGTACTTC
cdr3_aa: CASSFGGGAAQYF

clone_size: -
d_call: TRBD2
j_call: TRBJ2-7
v_call: TRBV4-1
cdr3_nt: TGCGCCAGCAGCCAAGACCTAGCGGGGACCTACGAGCAGTACTTC
cdr3_aa: CASSQDLAGTYEQYF

clone_size: -
d_call: -
j_call: TRBJ2-1
v_call: TRBV6-5
cdr3_nt: TGTGCCAGCAGTTACTCGGGAGCCTCCTACAATGAGCAGTTCTTC
cdr3_aa: CASSYSGASYNEQFF